The subject of this entry is one TCR beta chain. Sequenced by immunoSEQ multiplex PCR; TCRdb stores in-frame clones only, minus some. The table shows about 54,000 clones, with approximately 75% occurring only once. This entry is derived from a study of OX40 agonist ivuxolimab in advanced cancers. This CDR3 has 15 amino acids. Germline CDR1 and CDR2: SGHDT and YYEEEE. V trimming: 4 bases; J trimming: 7 bases; junction bases outside the gene matches: 9. The V gene is TRBV5-6, the J gene TRBJ2-7; TRBD1 matches at 12 bases. The sample in question was CD4+ or CD8+ T cells sorted from blood, obtained in a trial of the OX40 agonist ivuxolimab. This receptor was obtained from an adult with an advanced solid tumor such as melanoma, head and neck, liver or kidney cancer. CDR3 bases: TGTGCCAGCAGCCCCCCCGGGACAGGGGGCTGGGAGCAGTACTTC. Residues: CASSPPGTGGWEQYF.